The T cell receptor (beta chain) under discussion was sequenced for a study of T cell responses to AZD1222 COVID-19 vaccine. Study overall: Recipients boosted at about 4 weeks or about 12 weeks are pooled.

Unmatched junction bases numbered 15, after V lost 1 base and J lost 7 bases. The CDR3 is 17 residues long. The germline V gene encodes CDR1 SQVTM and CDR2 ANQGSEA. Clones were read by immunoSEQ multiplex PCR, and TCRdb kept only the in-frame ones, dropping some. The data show about 140,000 clones, with more than 90% seen just once and roughly 1.8% held by the top ten. Sequences were derived from peripheral blood, sampled on day 0 of AZD1222 vaccination. This TCR was sampled from an adult in good health. V is TRBV29-1 and J is TRBJ2-5; TRBD2 matches at 10 bases. In DNA, the CDR3 is TGCAGCGTTGAAGGGGAAAGGACTAGCGGTCCGGGTGGGACCCAGTACTTC. Protein sequence: CSVEGERTSGPGGTQYF.